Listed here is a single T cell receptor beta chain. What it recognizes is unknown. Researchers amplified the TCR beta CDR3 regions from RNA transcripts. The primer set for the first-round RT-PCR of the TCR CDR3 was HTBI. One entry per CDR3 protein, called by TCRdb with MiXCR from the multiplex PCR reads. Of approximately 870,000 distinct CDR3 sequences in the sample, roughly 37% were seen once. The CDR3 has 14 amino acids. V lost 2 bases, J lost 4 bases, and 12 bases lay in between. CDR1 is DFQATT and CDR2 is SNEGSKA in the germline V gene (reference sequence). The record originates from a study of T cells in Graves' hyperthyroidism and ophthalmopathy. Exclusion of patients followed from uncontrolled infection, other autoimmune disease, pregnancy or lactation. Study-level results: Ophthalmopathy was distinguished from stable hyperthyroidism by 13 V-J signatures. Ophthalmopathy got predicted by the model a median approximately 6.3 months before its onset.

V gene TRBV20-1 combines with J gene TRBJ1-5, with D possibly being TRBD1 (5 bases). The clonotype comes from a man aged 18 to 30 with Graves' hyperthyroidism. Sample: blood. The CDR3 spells CSARPGTVNQPQHF. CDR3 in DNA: TGCAGTGCTAGACCCGGGACGGTAAATCAGCCCCAGCATTTT.